Here is one T cell receptor beta chain with its context. The sample is drawn from a study of CXCR3-negative and CXCR3-positive naive CD8 T cells. The authors prepared UMI-labeled TRB cDNA libraries by 5' RACE. TCRdb re-called the 5' RACE reads and gives one entry per CDR3 protein, without DNA. This table holds 20,000 to 30,000 distinct CDR3 sequences. Source material: naive CXCR3- CD8+ T cells from blood. Stated subset: CD45RO-CCR7+CD27+CD95- naive CD8+ T cells lacking CXCR3 (TNR3-). This TCR was sampled from a human donor in good health. Some clones in this sample may be carry-over from other donors' samples.

The CDR3 loop is CASTETRGFQPQHF. The chain joins TRBV12-3 or TRBV12-4 to TRBJ1-5; checking the TCRdb D call of TRBD1 is not possible without DNA. There are 14 residues in the CDR3.